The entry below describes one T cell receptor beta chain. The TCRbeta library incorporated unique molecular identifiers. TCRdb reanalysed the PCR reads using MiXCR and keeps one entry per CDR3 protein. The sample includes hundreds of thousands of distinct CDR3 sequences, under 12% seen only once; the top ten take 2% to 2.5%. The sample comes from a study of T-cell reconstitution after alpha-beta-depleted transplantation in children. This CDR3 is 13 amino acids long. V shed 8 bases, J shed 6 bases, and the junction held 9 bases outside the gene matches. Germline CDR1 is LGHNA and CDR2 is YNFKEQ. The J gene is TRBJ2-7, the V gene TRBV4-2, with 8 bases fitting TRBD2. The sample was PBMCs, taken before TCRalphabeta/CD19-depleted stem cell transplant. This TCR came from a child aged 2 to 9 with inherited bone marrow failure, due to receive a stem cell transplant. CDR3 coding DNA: TGTGCCAGCGGCCCCGGGGGGGGCCGCGAGCAGTACTTC. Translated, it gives CASGPGGGREQYF.